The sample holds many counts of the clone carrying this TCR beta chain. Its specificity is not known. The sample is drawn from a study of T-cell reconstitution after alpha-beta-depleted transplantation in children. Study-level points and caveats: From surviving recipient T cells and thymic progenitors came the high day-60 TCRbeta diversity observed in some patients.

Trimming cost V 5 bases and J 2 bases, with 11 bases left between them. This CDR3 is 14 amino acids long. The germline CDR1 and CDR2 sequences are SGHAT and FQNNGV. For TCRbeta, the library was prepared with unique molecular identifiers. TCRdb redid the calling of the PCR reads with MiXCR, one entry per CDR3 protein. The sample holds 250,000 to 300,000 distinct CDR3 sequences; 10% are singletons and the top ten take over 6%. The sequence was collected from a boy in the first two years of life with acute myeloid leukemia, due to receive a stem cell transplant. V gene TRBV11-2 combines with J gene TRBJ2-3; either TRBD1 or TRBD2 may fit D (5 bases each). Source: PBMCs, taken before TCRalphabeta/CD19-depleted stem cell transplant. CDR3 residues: CASSRWGSTDTQYF. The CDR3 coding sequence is TGTGCCAGCAGCAGGTGGGGGTCCACAGATACGCAGTATTTT.